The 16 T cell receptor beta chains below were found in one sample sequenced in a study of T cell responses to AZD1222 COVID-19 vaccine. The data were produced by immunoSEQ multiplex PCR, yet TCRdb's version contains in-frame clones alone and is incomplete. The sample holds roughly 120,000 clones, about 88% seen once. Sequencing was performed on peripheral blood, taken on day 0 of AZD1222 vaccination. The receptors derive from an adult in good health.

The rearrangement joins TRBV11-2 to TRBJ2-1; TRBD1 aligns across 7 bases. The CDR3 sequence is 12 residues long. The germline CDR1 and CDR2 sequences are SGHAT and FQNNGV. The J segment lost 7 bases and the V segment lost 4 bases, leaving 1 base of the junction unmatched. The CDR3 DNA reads TGTGCCAGCAGCTACAGGGGAAATGAGCAGTTCTTC. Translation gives CASSYRGNEQFF.

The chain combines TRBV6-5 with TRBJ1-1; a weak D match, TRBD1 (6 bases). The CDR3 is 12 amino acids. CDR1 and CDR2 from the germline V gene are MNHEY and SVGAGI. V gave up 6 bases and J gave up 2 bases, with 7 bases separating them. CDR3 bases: TGTGCCAGCAGGGACAGCAACACTGAAGCTTTCTTT. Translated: CASRDSNTEAFF.

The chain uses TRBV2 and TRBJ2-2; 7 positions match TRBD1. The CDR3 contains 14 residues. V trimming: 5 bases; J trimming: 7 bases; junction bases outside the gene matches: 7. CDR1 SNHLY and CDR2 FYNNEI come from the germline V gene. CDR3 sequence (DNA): TGTGCCAGCAGTACCAACAGGGGTGGCGGGGAGCTGTTTTTT. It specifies CASSTNRGGGELFF.

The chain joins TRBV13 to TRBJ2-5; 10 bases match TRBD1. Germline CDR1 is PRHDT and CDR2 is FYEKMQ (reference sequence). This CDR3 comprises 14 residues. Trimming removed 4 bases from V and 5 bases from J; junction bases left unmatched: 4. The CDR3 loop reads CASSSGTGDETQYF. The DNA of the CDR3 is TGTGCCAGCAGCTCCGGGACAGGGGACGAGACCCAGTACTTC.

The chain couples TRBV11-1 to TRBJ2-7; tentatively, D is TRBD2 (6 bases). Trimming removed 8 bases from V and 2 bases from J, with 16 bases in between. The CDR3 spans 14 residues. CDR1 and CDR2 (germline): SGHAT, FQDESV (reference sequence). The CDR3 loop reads CASRGADNPYEQYF. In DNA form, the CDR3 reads TGTGCCAGCCGCGGGGCAGATAATCCCTACGAGCAGTACTTC.

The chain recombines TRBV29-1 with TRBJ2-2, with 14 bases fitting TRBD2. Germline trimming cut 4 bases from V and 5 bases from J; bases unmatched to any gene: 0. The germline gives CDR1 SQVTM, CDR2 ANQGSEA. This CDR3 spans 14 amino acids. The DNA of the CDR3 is TGCAGCGTTGGACTAGCGGGGGGGACCGGGGAGCTGTTTTTT. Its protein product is CSVGLAGGTGELFF.

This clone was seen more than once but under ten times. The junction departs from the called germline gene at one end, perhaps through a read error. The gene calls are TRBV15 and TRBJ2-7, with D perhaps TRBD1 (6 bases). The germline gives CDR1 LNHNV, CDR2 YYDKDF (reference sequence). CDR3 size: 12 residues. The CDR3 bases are TGTGCCACCAGCAGAGATAGGACAGACAAGCGCTTC. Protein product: CATSRDRTDKRF.

The CDR3 sequence: CASSNSGGTYEQYF. The CDR3 nucleotides are TGTGCCAGCAGTAATAGCGGGGGGACCTACGAGCAGTACTTC. This chain uses TRBV6-5 with TRBJ2-7; 10 bases are shared with TRBD2. J lost 2 bases, V lost 5 bases, and 3 bases had no gene match. Germline V gene lookup returns CDR1 MNHEY and CDR2 SVGAGI. The CDR3 has 14 amino acids.

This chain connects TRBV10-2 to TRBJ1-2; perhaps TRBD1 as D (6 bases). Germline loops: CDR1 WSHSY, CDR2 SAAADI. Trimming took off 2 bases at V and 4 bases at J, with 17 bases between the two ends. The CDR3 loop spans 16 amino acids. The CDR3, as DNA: TGCGCCAGCAGTGAGGCAACAGGGACATTGTCCTATGGCTACACCTTC. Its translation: CASSEATGTLSYGYTF.

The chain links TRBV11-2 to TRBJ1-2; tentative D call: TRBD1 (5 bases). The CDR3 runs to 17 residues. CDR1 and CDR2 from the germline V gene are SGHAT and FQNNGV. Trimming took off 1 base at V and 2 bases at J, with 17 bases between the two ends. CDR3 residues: CASSLGGTVVWNYGYTF. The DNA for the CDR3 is TGTGCCAGCAGCTTAGGGGGGACGGTGGTGTGGAACTATGGCTACACCTTC.

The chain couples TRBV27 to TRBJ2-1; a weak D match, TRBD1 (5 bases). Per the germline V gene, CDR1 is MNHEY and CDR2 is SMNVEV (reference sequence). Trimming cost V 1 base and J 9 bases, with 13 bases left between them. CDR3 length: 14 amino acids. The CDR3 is CASSLLRGDGEQFF. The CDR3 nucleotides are TGTGCCAGCAGTTTATTAAGGGGCGACGGTGAGCAGTTCTTC.

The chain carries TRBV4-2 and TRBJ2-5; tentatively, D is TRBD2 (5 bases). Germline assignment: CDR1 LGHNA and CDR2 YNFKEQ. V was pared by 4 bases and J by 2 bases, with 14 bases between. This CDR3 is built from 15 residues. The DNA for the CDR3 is TGTGCCAGCAGCCCCACCCGCCGGGAACAAGAGACCCAGTACTTC. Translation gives CASSPTRREQETQYF.

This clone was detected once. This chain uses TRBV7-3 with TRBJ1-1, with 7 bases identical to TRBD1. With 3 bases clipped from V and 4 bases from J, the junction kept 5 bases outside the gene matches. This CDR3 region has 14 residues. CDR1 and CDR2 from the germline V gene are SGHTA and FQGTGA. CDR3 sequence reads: CASSFGQGGTEAFF. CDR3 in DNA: TGTGCCAGCAGCTTTGGGCAGGGGGGCACTGAAGCTTTCTTT.

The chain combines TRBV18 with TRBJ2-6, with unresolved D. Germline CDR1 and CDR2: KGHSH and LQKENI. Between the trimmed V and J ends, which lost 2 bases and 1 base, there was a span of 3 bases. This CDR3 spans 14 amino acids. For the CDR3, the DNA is TGTGCCAGCTCACCAGGGTCTGGGGCCAACGTCCTGACTTTC. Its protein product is CASSPGSGANVLTF.

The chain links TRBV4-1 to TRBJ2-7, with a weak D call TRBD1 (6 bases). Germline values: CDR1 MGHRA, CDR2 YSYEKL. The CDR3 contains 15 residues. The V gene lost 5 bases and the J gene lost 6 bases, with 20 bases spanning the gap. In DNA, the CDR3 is TGCGCCAGCAGCTGGGACACGGCTTCGGTCTCCGAGCAGTACTTC. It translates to CASSWDTASVSEQYF.

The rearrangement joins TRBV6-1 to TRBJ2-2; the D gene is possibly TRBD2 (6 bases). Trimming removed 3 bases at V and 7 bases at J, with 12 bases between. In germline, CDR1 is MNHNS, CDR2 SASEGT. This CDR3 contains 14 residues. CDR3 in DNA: TGTGCCAGCAGTGAGGGACTTCGAGGCGGGGAGCTGTTTTTT. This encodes CASSEGLRGGELFF.